This T cell receptor beta chain was sequenced for a study of blood T cell repertoires in COVID-19. Authors' methods: Quantification of nucleated cells was approximated via reference gene primer amplification. Generated by immunoSEQ multiplex PCR, the TCRdb table keeps only in-frame clones and is missing some. V, J and clone size were drawn from that table, and D and trimming were deduced from the DNA. The sample records 100,000 to 150,000 clones, approximately 81% being singletons. The CDR3 extends over 14 amino acids. Germline CDR1 MNHEY, CDR2 SVGAGI. Trimming shortened V by 6 bases and J by 2 bases, and 13 bases separated the two germline ends.

The source of this sequence is a man in his forties with active or convalescent COVID-19. What was sequenced was peripheral blood. V usage is TRBV6-5 and J usage is TRBJ1-2; a possible D gene is TRBD1 (5 bases). In nucleotides, the CDR3 is TGTGCCAGCAGCGCGACAGTAGCCAACTATGGCTACACCTTC. Its translation: CASSATVANYGYTF.